A selection of T cell receptor beta chains follows, all from one sample in a study of tumor-infiltrating lymphocytes in primary liver carcinoma. MiXCR, applied by TCRdb to the multiplex PCR reads, yields one record per CDR3 protein. In the table there are around 81,000 distinct CDR3 sequences, about 64% of which are singletons. Sequencing used liver tumor tissue from sampling region 4. The receptor set was obtained from a woman aged 55-69 years with primary liver carcinoma and hepatitis B virus infection. CDR3s include the opening cysteine and the closing phenylalanine or tryptophan. D genes are given only for firm matches. Not all rows give a size; the values are once, few, many and, for expanded clones, a class.

j_gene | d_gene | v_gene | abundance | CDR3aa | CDR3nt
TRBJ2-7 | TRBD1 | TRBV11-2 | - | CASSSTGATLYKQYF | TGTGCCAGCAGCTCGACAGGGGCTACCCTATACAAACAGTACTTC
TRBJ1-3 | TRBD1 | TRBV5-1 | many | CASSGDSGNTIYF | TGCGCCAGCAGCGGGGACAGCGGAAACACCATATATTTT
TRBJ2-1 | - | TRBV11-2 | - | CASSLALMSLF | TGTGCCAGCAGCTTGGCTTTGATGTCACTCTTC
TRBJ2-3 | TRBD2 | TRBV4-1 | - | CASRVSGSGTDAQYF | TGCGCCAGCAGAGTTAGCGGGAGTGGCACAGATGCGCAGTATTTT
TRBJ2-7 | TRBD2 | TRBV28 | - | CANSDHSGRMYEQYF | TGTGCCAACAGTGACCATAGCGGGAGGATGTACGAGCAGTACTTC
TRBJ2-6 | - | TRBV20-1 | - | CSASGRAGASGDNVLTF | TGCAGTGCTAGTGGTCGGGCGGGGGCCTCTGGGGACAACGTCCTGACTTTC
TRBJ2-2 | - | TRBV11-2 | - | CGNSPPQGPTGELFF | TGTGGCAACAGCCCTCCGCAAGGACCGACTGGGGAGCTGTTTTTT
TRBJ2-7 | - | TRBV29-1 | once | CSAEDPSGSSYEQYF | TGCAGCGCTGAAGATCCGTCTGGCAGCTCCTACGAGCAGTACTTC
TRBJ2-5 | - | TRBV28 | - | CASSGGREIQYF | TGTGCCAGCAGTGGGGGCAGGGAGATCCAGTACTTC
TRBJ1-2 | - | TRBV28 | many | CASRLTVNYGYTF | TGTGCCAGCAGACTGACAGTTAACTATGGCTACACCTTC
TRBJ2-1 | TRBD1 | TRBV6-1 | - | CASSEQQGASEQFF | TGTGCCAGCAGTGAGCAACAGGGGGCTTCTGAGCAGTTCTTT
TRBJ2-3 | TRBD2 | TRBV28 | - | CASSPAGGITDTQNF | TGTGCCAGCAGCCCGGCGGGAGGGATCACAGATACGCAGAATTTT
TRBJ2-2 | - | TRBV4-1 | many | CASSQPTTPRGELFF | TGCGCCAGCAGCCAACCTACCACCCCCCGCGGGGAGCTGTTTTTT
TRBJ1-2 | - | TRBV5-1 | - | CASSLDNSYAF | TGCGCCAGCAGCTTGGACAACAGCTACGCCTTC
TRBJ2-7 | - | TRBV10-3 | - | CAISEVAGGRYKQYF | TGTGCCATCAGTGAAGTTGCTGGGGGCCGCTACAAGCAATACTTC
TRBJ2-3 | - | TRBV11-2 | - | CVSSFHTRHTDTQYF | TGTGTTAGCAGCTTCCACACAAGACACACAGATACGCAGTATTTT
TRBJ1-2 | - | TRBV28 | few | CASSGLDGGNYGYTF | TGTGCCAGTAGTGGATTGGACGGAGGTAACTATGGCTACACCTTC
TRBJ1-2 | - | TRBV6-5 | - | CPSSYGGSYGYTF | TGTCCCAGCAGTTACGGGGGATCCTATGGTTACACCTTC
TRBJ2-1 | - | TRBV11-2 | - | CTSSLQRSSYNEQFF | TGTACCAGTAGCCTGCAACGGAGCTCCTACAATGAGCAGTTCTTC
TRBJ2-7 | TRBD2 | TRBV12-3/TRBV12-4 | many | CASSQETGGRNEQYF | TGTGCCAGCAGCCAAGAAACGGGAGGTCGGAACGAGCAGTACTTC
TRBJ2-5 | - | TRBV11-3 | - | CASSLGIANGIQEAQYF | TGTGCCAGCAGCTTAGGGATCGCTAACGGGATCCAAGAGGCCCAGTACTTC
TRBJ2-2 | - | TRBV29-1 | few | CSAAERTNTGELFF | TGCAGCGCGGCGGAGCGGACGAACACGGGGGAGCTGTTTTTT
TRBJ2-7 | TRBD2 | TRBV7-9 | few | CASSPPSGNYEQYF | TGTGCCAGCAGCCCCCCTAGCGGGAACTACGAGCAGTACTTC
TRBJ1-4 | - | TRBV28 | many | CASSRTGGATNEKLFF | TGTGCCAGCAGCCGAACGGGGGGTGCAACTAATGAAAAACTGTTTTTT
TRBJ1-1 | TRBD1 | TRBV29-1 | - | CSAVWEQGRPEAFF | TGCAGCGCTGTGTGGGAACAGGGGAGGCCCGAAGCTTTCTTT
TRBJ2-6 | - | TRBV28 | many | CASSVGPSSGANVLTF | TGTGCCAGCAGTGTTGGCCCAAGCTCTGGGGCCAACGTCCTGACTTTC
TRBJ2-5 | - | TRBV5-1 | many | CASSTSRTGTMETQYF | TGCGCCAGCAGCACGAGTCGGACAGGGACTATGGAGACCCAGTACTTC
TRBJ2-1 | - | TRBV7-8 | - | CASSSGRLSFYNEQFF | TGTGCCAGTAGCTCCGGGAGACTATCCTTTTACAATGAGCAGTTCTTC
TRBJ2-1 | TRBD2 | TRBV4-1 | - | CACSQDTSGRWYAEQFF | TGCGCCTGCAGCCAAGATACTAGCGGGAGATGGTATGCTGAGCAGTTCTTC
TRBJ2-3 | - | TRBV11-2 | - | CASSLVGSTDTRYF | TGTGCCAGCAGCTTAGTTGGGAGCACAGATACACGCTATTTT
TRBJ1-2 | TRBD1 | TRBV11-2 | medium-sized | CASSFGDRDDGYTF | TGTGCCAGCAGCTTCGGGGACAGGGATGATGGCTACACCTTC
TRBJ1-1 | - | TRBV28 | many | CASRKGTEAFF | TGTGCCAGCAGGAAGGGGACTGAAGCTTTCTTT
TRBJ2-7 | - | TRBV6-5 | many | CASSSSDRFYEQYF | TGTGCCAGCAGTTCATCAGACAGATTCTACGAGCAGTACTTC
TRBJ2-7 | - | TRBV4-1 | - | CASNEAESSYEQYF | TGCGCCAGCAACGAAGCGGAGAGCTCCTACGAGCAGTACTTC
TRBJ2-4 | - | TRBV12-3/TRBV12-4 | - | CASSITIAENIQYF | TGTGCTAGCTCTATTACAATAGCCGAAAACATTCAGTACTTC
TRBJ2-3 | - | TRBV29-1 | - | CGVEALGRVGVSTDTQYF | TGCGGCGTCGAAGCGTTGGGCAGAGTGGGGGTTAGCACAGATACGCAGTATTTT
TRBJ1-1 | - | TRBV11-3 | - | CARSHGGSDTEAFF | TGTGCCCGCAGCCACGGGGGGTCAGACACTGAAGCTTTCTTT
TRBJ1-5 | - | TRBV10-1 | - | CASSRDSDEPQHF | TGCGCCAGCAGTCGGGATAGCGATGAGCCCCAGCATTTT
TRBJ1-1 | - | TRBV12-3/TRBV12-4 | - | CASSPNRGVEAFF | TGTGCCAGCAGTCCAAACCGGGGCGTTGAAGCTTTCTTT
TRBJ1-5 | TRBD1 | TRBV6-6 | - | CASSDRQGGNPPQHF | TGTGCCAGCAGTGACAGACAGGGCGGCAATCCGCCCCAACATTTT
TRBJ2-1 | - | TRBV11-2 | - | CAGSSGRNRNEQFF | TGTGCCGGCAGCTCAGGTAGGAACCGCAATGAGCAGTTCTTC
TRBJ1-5 | - | TRBV4-1 | many | CASSQENKGGQPQHF | TGCGCCAGCAGCCAAGAAAACAAGGGCGGTCAGCCCCAGCATTTT
TRBJ2-5 | TRBD2 | TRBV12-3/TRBV12-4 | - | CASRRLAGGTRVEDQYF | TGTGCCAGCAGAAGACTAGCGGGAGGGACTAGAGTAGAAGATCAGTACTTC
TRBJ2-3 | - | TRBV5-1 | - | CTSSPPRGGGIADTQYF | TGCACCAGCAGCCCCCCCCGGGGTGGGGGAATCGCAGATACGCAGTATTTT
TRBJ2-5 | - | TRBV29-1 | medium-sized | CSIFRSGLETQYF | TGCAGCATCTTCAGATCGGGCTTGGAGACCCAGTACTTC
TRBJ1-2 | - | TRBV29-1 | - | CSVGGGTGQGALGGYIF | -
TRBJ1-6 | TRBD1 | TRBV28 | - | CVSSHGQENSPLHF | TGTGTAAGCAGTCATGGACAGGAGAATTCACCCCTCCACTTT
TRBJ2-3 | - | TRBV11-2 | - | CASRPSATSIDMQYF | TGTGCCAGCAGGCCCTCTGCGACTAGTATAGATATGCAGTATTTT
TRBJ2-7 | TRBD2 | TRBV5-4 | many | CASSSPGLAGSYEQYF | TGTGCCAGCAGCTCGCCGGGACTAGCGGGCTCCTACGAGCAGTACTTC
TRBJ1-2 | TRBD1 | TRBV7-8 | - | CASSIEDRVRGYTF | TGTGCCAGCAGTATAGAAGACAGGGTCCGTGGCTACACCTTC
TRBJ1-5 | TRBD1 | TRBV6-5 | - | CASSLRQGNQSQHF | TGTGCCAGCAGCCTGAGACAGGGCAATCAGTCCCAGCATTTT
TRBJ2-1 | TRBD1 | TRBV11-2 | - | CASSITHRQGYRGEQFF | TGTGCCAGCAGCATAACCCACAGACAGGGGTACAGGGGCGAGCAGTTCTTC
TRBJ2-1 | TRBD1 | TRBV11-2 | - | CVNSLARGTRWEQFF | TGTGTCAACAGCTTAGCCAGGGGGACGAGGTGGGAGCAGTTCTTC
TRBJ2-1 | TRBD2 | TRBV29-1 | many | CSVLGGRAVDEQFF | TGCAGCGTGCTGGGCGGGAGGGCCGTCGATGAGCAGTTCTTC
TRBJ2-7 | TRBD1 | TRBV5-6 | - | CARSLQGVAYEQYF | TGTGCCAGGAGCTTGCAGGGGGTGGCCTACGAGCAGTACTTT